This passage covers 15 T cell receptor beta chains from one sample sequenced in a study of blood T cell repertoires in COVID-19. Assay used: immunoSEQ multiplex PCR; TCRdb lists only in-frame clones, some missing. This table has about 280,000 clones, about 85% appearing once. Sequencing input: peripheral blood. Source of these receptors: a woman between 45 and 65 years old who had recovered from COVID-19.

The chain recombines TRBV9 with TRBJ2-1, with TRBD2 matching over 12 bases. Germline V gene sequence: CDR1 SGDLS, CDR2 YYNGEE. With V trimmed by 1 base and J by 2 bases, 1 base remained unmatched. The CDR3 contains 16 residues. CDR3 loop: CASSVLAGGAYNEQFF. CDR3 in DNA: TGTGCCAGCAGCGTACTAGCGGGAGGGGCCTACAATGAGCAGTTCTTC.

The J gene is TRBJ2-6, the V gene TRBV9; unclear D gene. V was cut by 4 bases and J by 3 bases, with 11 bases left in between. Germline assignment: CDR1 SGDLS and CDR2 YYNGEE. The CDR3 is 15 amino acids. CDR3 loop: CASSPRVRGANVLTF. The CDR3 DNA follows: TGTGCCAGCAGCCCCCGTGTCCGTGGGGCCAACGTCCTGACTTTC.

The V and J genes are TRBV24-1 and TRBJ1-2; weak D call: TRBD1 (5 bases). Germline CDR1 reads KGHDR; CDR2 reads SFDVKD. The CDR3 is 12 residues long. Trimming left V 9 bases short and J 7 bases short, with 14 bases between. The CDR3 DNA follows: TGTGCCACCGAGGCAGGGAATAGTGGCTACACCTTC. Protein sequence: CATEAGNSGYTF.

The J gene is TRBJ2-3, the V gene TRBV10-3; 9 nucleotides align to TRBD1. Losses at the gene ends were 4 bases for V and 1 base for J; bases not matched to a gene: 6. Germline assignment: CDR1 ENHRY and CDR2 SYGVKD. The CDR3 covers 16 residues. The CDR3 sequence: CAISGMGQGRTDTQYF. In DNA, the CDR3 is TGTGCCATCAGTGGGATGGGACAGGGCCGCACAGATACGCAGTATTTT.

This clone came up once. The gene calls are TRBV28 and TRBJ2-5, with D possibly TRBD1 on 5 matching bases. The CDR3 runs to 14 residues. The V end lost 4 bases, the J end lost 5 bases, and 14 bases lay between the germline ends. Germline-derived CDR1 and CDR2 are MDHEN and SYDVKM. The CDR3 is CASSSPQWGETQYF. The CDR3 nucleotides are TGTGCCAGCAGTTCCCCCCAATGGGGCGAGACCCAGTACTTC. Together with reference TRBV28 and TRBJ2-5, the CDR3 gives the full variable domain: DVKVTQSSRYLVKRTGEKVFLECVQDMDHENMFWYRQDPGLGLRLIYFSYDVKMKEKGDIPEGYSVSREKKERFSLILESASTNQTSMYLCASSSPQWGETQYFGPGTRLLVL.

V is TRBV14 and J is TRBJ1-2; TRBD1 agrees at 11 bases. With V trimmed by 1 base and J by 3 bases, 4 bases remained unmatched. CDR1 and CDR2 (germline): SGHDN, FVKESK. This CDR3 spans 16 amino acids. The CDR3 DNA reads TGTGCCAGCAGCCAAGCTCCGGGACAGGGGGACTATGGCTACACCTTC. This codes for CASSQAPGQGDYGYTF.

The J gene is TRBJ2-3, the V gene TRBV30; 8 positions agree with TRBD2. Germline CDR1 GTSNPN, CDR2 SVGIG (reference sequence). V shed 0 bases and J 0 bases; nucleotides not matched to a gene: 5. The CDR3 length is 16 residues. The CDR3: CAWSVRASGSTDTQYF. The DNA for the CDR3 is TGTGCCTGGAGTGTACGGGCTAGCGGGAGCACAGATACGCAGTATTTT.

The V gene is TRBV5-1, the J gene TRBJ1-3; 9 positions agree with TRBD1. Per the germline V gene, CDR1 is SGHRS and CDR2 is YFSETQ. The trim removed 4 bases at V and 1 base at J, leaving 12 bases unmatched. The length of the CDR3 is 18 residues. CDR3 coding DNA: TGCGCCAGCAGCCGAGGGACAGGGCACCAACTATCTGGAAACACCATATATTTT. Its translation is CASSRGTGHQLSGNTIYF.

This sequence joins TRBV29-1 and TRBJ1-1; TRBD1 aligns across 7 bases. The germline gives CDR1 SQVTM, CDR2 ANQGSEA. V gave up 6 bases and J gave up 1 base; unmatched junction bases: 8. The CDR3 is 14 residues long. Here the CDR3 DNA reads TGCAGCGTCTTGAAGACAGGGCCGAACACTGAAGCTTTCTTT. This codes for CSVLKTGPNTEAFF.

A few counts support this clone. This sequence joins TRBV14 and TRBJ1-1; 11 nucleotides agree with TRBD1. The CDR3 covers 16 residues. Germline V gives CDR1 SGHDN, CDR2 FVKESK. The V gene end was trimmed by 4 bases and the J gene end by 3 bases; junction bases not matched to a gene: 7. Here the CDR3 reads CASSLRTGGADTEAFF. The DNA of the CDR3 is TGTGCCAGCAGCCTCAGGACAGGGGGCGCCGACACTGAAGCTTTCTTT.

This sequence joins TRBV3-1 (or the pseudogene TRBV3-2) and TRBJ1-2, with D tentatively TRBD1 (5 bases). Per the germline V gene, CDR1 is LGHDT and CDR2 is YNNKEL (reference sequence). Trimming took 6 bases from V and 2 from J, leaving 25 bases between them. The CDR3 has 18 amino acids. DNA of the CDR3: TGTGCCAGCAGGTCCCTACCACCCACGGGGGACGTAAACTATGGCTACACCTTC. Translation gives CASRSLPPTGDVNYGYTF.

The chain employs TRBV5-1 and TRBJ1-5; D is perhaps TRBD1 (6 bases). CDR3 length: 14 amino acids. Germline V gene lookup returns CDR1 SGHRS and CDR2 YFSETQ. Trimming stripped 3 bases from V and 4 bases from J, with 11 bases between. This chain's CDR3 is CASSSGTPNQPQHF. CDR3 DNA sequence: TGCGCCAGCAGCTCCGGGACACCTAATCAGCCCCAGCATTTT.

This clone was detected only a few times. This chain uses TRBV11-2 with TRBJ2-2; D might be TRBD2 (6 bases). Germline values: CDR1 SGHAT, CDR2 FQNNGV. The ends were cut back, 2 bases at V and 8 bases at J, with 21 bases in the middle. The CDR3 spans 17 residues. As DNA, the CDR3 is TGTGCCAGCAGCTTAATGAGGGTCGGAGGGATCAGGGGGGAGCTGTTTTTT. Residues: CASSLMRVGGIRGELFF.

On this clone: At the DNA level, this CDR3 is encoded by other sequences in the same sample as well. The chain has TRBV6-5 and TRBJ1-2; the match to TRBD1 covers 7 bases. The CDR3 sequence is 14 residues long. CDR1 is MNHEY, CDR2 SVGAGI, per germline. The junction had 4 bases not matched to a gene; V was cut back by 2 bases and J by 4 bases. For the CDR3, the DNA is TGTGCCAGCAGTTACGGGGGACAGCCCTATGGCTACACCTTC. Its translation is CASSYGGQPYGYTF.

The CDR3 nucleotides read TGTGCCTGCCCAAAAGACAGGACAGGGGGCGCTAGCACTGAAGCTTTCTTT. This translates into CACPKDRTGGASTEAFF. This sequence joins TRBV2 and TRBJ1-1, with 11 bases matching TRBD1. Germline assignment: CDR1 SNHLY and CDR2 FYNNEI. V shed 11 bases, J shed 4 bases, and the junction held 18 bases outside the gene matches. The CDR3 spans 17 residues. The whole variable domain, remainder taken from reference TRBV2 and TRBJ1-1, is EPEVTQTPSHQVTQMGQEVILRCVPISNHLYFYWYRQILGQKVEFLVSFYNNEISEKSEIFDDQFSVERPDGSNFTLKIRSTKLEDSAMYFCACPKDRTGGASTEAFFGQGTRLTVV.